A selection of T cell receptor beta chains follows, all from one sample in a study of blood T cell repertoires in COVID-19. Sequencing used immunoSEQ multiplex PCR; TCRdb keeps in-frame clones, though not all of them. The sample lists a few hundred thousand clones, around 87% occurring once. The sample was PBMCs or T cells enriched from blood (not recorded which). All receptors come from a man aged 35 to 55 in a cohort exposed to, infected with or recovered from COVID-19 (not recorded which). Each CDR3 is given with its conserved first and last residue. The D gene is left open where the match is weak. Rows may omit the clone size; those that give it use once, few, many or a size class.

TRBV18,NA,NA,TRBJ2-1,CASSPSSNSYNEQFF,TGTGCCAGCTCACCATCGTCTAACTCCTACAATGAGCAGTTCTTC
TRBV9,TRBD1,NA,TRBJ1-6,CASSVAPPLDRGCAYNSPLHF,TGTGCCAGCAGCGTAGCCCCCCCCCTGGACAGGGGATGCGCCTATAATTCACCCCTCCACTTT
TRBV29-1,TRBD2,NA,TRBJ2-1,CAARVVRAGGDSEQFF,TGCGCAGCGCGTGTCGTACGAGCGGGAGGGGATTCGGAGCAGTTCTTC
TRBV25-1,NA,NA,TRBJ2-3,CASKDSNADTQYF,TGTGCCAGCAAGGACAGTAACGCAGATACGCAGTATTTT
TRBV5-1,TRBD1,NA,TRBJ2-2,CASSLTGAGTGELFF,TGCGCCAGCAGCTTGACAGGGGCAGGGACCGGGGAGCTGTTTTTT
TRBV28,TRBD1,NA,TRBJ1-2,CASRAGQGAGYDYGYTF,TGTGCCAGCCGCGCGGGACAGGGGGCCGGTTATGACTATGGCTACACCTTC
TRBV5-1,NA,NA,TRBJ2-5,CASSLSGQETQYF,TGCGCCAGCAGCTTGTCGGGTCAAGAGACCCAGTACTTC
TRBV23-1,TRBD1,NA,TRBJ2-4,CARQLTGQLAKNIQYF,TGCGCCAGGCAGCTTACGGGACAGCTAGCCAAAAACATTCAGTACTTC
TRBV9,NA,NA,TRBJ2-2,CASSVVPGSGELFF,TGTGCCAGCAGCGTAGTGCCTGGGAGCGGGGAGCTGTTTTTT
TRBV6-5,NA,NA,TRBJ2-2,CASSYVRRVAGELFF,TGTGCCAGCAGTTACGTACGCAGGGTTGCCGGGGAGCTGTTTTTT
TRBV5-1,NA,NA,TRBJ1-2,CASSLRTEYGYTF,TGCGCCAGCAGCCTAAGGACAGAGTATGGCTACACCTTC
TRBV5-1,NA,NA,TRBJ2-7,CASSLGTIRLSYEQYF,TGCGCCAGCAGCTTGGGGACTATTCGGTTGTCCTACGAGCAGTACTTC
TRBV9,TRBD2,NA,TRBJ2-1,CASSPSGRDGEQFF,TGTGCCAGCAGCCCAAGCGGGAGGGATGGTGAGCAGTTCTTC
TRBV5-4,NA,NA,TRBJ2-2,CASAPSINTGELFF,TGTGCCAGCGCGCCGTCGATTAACACCGGGGAGCTGTTTTTT
TRBV2,TRBD2,once,TRBJ2-7,CASSRLLASGSNHEQYF,TGTGCCAGCAGTCGCCTTCTGGCCAGCGGGAGTAACCACGAGCAGTACTTC
TRBV5-5,NA,NA,TRBJ1-1,CASSLEQLNTEAFF,TGTGCCAGCAGCTTGGAACAGCTGAACACTGAAGCTTTCTTT
TRBV19,NA,NA,TRBJ2-7,CASSREVSYEQYF,TGTGCCAGTAGTAGGGAGGTCTCCTACGAGCAGTACTTC
TRBV28,NA,NA,TRBJ2-1,CASSFYGEQFF,TGTGCCAGCAGTTTCTACGGTGAGCAGTTCTTC
TRBV7-8,NA,once,TRBJ1-4,CASSSSSGNEKLFF,TGTGCCAGCAGCTCATCCAGTGGCAATGAAAAACTGTTTTTT
TRBV19,TRBD1,NA,TRBJ1-2,CASSMTGGDTGYGYTF,TGTGCCAGTAGTATGACAGGGGGCGATACAGGCTATGGCTACACCTTC
TRBV21-1,NA,NA,TRBJ2-7,CASSKGQAAYEQYF,TGTGCCAGCAGCAAGGGACAGGCCGCCTACGAGCAGTACTTC
TRBV18,NA,NA,TRBJ2-7,CASSPWATGRSDEQYF,TGTGCCAGCTCACCATGGGCGACAGGGAGGTCCGACGAGCAGTACTTC
TRBV7-2,NA,NA,TRBJ2-7,CASSFSDGSSYEQYF,TGTGCCAGCAGCTTCTCTGACGGGTCTTCCTACGAGCAGTACTTC
TRBV19,TRBD1,once,TRBJ1-5,CASSIGGTGHQPQHF,TGTGCCAGTAGTATAGGGGGGACAGGGCATCAGCCCCAGCATTTT
TRBV19,TRBD1,NA,TRBJ1-5,CASTGGGNQPQHF,TGTGCCAGTACAGGGGGAGGCAATCAGCCCCAGCATTTT
TRBV14,NA,NA,TRBJ1-6,CASSPTENNSPLHF,TGTGCCAGCAGCCCGACAGAGAATAATTCACCCCTCCACTTT
TRBV28,TRBD1,NA,TRBJ2-7,CASSFPDRGQAYEQYF,TGTGCCAGCAGTTTCCCTGACAGGGGGCAAGCCTACGAGCAGTACTTC
TRBV27,NA,NA,TRBJ2-4,CASSLFGGSAKNIQYF,TGTGCCAGCAGTTTATTCGGGGGATCGGCCAAAAACATTCAGTACTTC
TRBV6-5,TRBD1,NA,TRBJ2-7,CASFGQGDGSYEQYF,TGTGCCAGCTTCGGACAGGGGGACGGTTCCTACGAGCAGTACTTC
TRBV6-1,NA,NA,TRBJ1-1,CASSEVLAFGGEAFF,TGTGCCAGCAGTGAAGTTCTTGCGTTCGGTGGGGAGGCTTTCTTT
TRBV4-1,TRBD1,NA,TRBJ1-5,CASSQEGYRGEPQHF,TGCGCCAGCAGCCAAGAGGGATACAGGGGGGAGCCCCAGCATTTT
TRBV4-2,TRBD2,NA,TRBJ2-7,CASSLGRPGLDPYEQYF,TGTGCCAGCAGCTTGGGACGGCCGGGACTAGACCCCTACGAGCAGTACTTC
TRBV11-2,TRBD2,NA,TRBJ2-2,CASSLELAGGTGELFF,TGTGCCAGCAGCTTAGAACTAGCGGGAGGAACCGGGGAGCTGTTTTTT
TRBV30,NA,NA,TRBJ1-4,CAWSVQGDEKLFF,TGTGCCTGGAGTGTACAAGGGGATGAAAAACTGTTTTTT
TRBV21-1,NA,once,TRBJ1-5,CASSKAPRLRGWPQHF,TGTGCCAGCAGCAAAGCCCCCAGGCTCAGGGGTTGGCCCCAGCATTTT
TRBV21-1,NA,NA,TRBJ2-7,CASPTGKQYF,TGTGCCAGCCCTACAGGGAAGCAGTACTTC
TRBV7-9,NA,NA,TRBJ1-6,CASSLARGGGSPLHF,TGTGCCAGCAGCTTGGCTAGGGGAGGTGGGTCACCCCTCCACTTT
TRBV27,NA,NA,TRBJ2-6,CASSFSGTGSGANVLTF,TGTGCCAGCAGTTTTAGCGGGACAGGGTCTGGGGCCAACGTCCTGACTTTC
TRBV6-5,TRBD2,NA,TRBJ2-7,CASSYGGDHYEQYF,TGTGCCAGCAGTTACGGGGGGGACCACTACGAGCAGTACTTC
TRBV7-8,NA,NA,TRBJ2-7,CASSLTGVGPTYEQYF,TGTGCCAGCAGCTTAACAGGCGTCGGGCCCACCTACGAGCAGTACTTC
TRBV5-6,NA,few,TRBJ1-2,CASSFFWDTSNYGYTF,TGTGCCAGCAGCTTTTTCTGGGACACCTCTAACTATGGCTACACCTTC
TRBV2,TRBD2,NA,TRBJ2-3,CASLRREGLDTQYF,TGTGCCAGCCTGAGGCGGGAGGGCCTGGATACGCAGTATTTT
TRBV20-1,NA,few,TRBJ1-2,CSATTGYGYTF,TGCAGTGCTACTACCGGCTATGGCTACACCTTC
TRBV2,NA,NA,TRBJ1-5,CASSSHGTNQPQHF,TGTGCCAGCAGCAGCCACGGGACAAATCAGCCCCAGCATTTT
TRBV24-1,NA,NA,TRBJ1-5,CATSDYSDQPQHF,TGTGCCACCAGTGACTACTCGGATCAGCCCCAGCATTTT
TRBV30,TRBD1,NA,TRBJ1-2,CAWKTTGAGRGYTF,TGTGCCTGGAAAACTACAGGGGCTGGGCGAGGCTACACCTTC
TRBV15,TRBD2,NA,TRBJ2-7,CATSRRGTSAYEQYF,TGTGCCACCAGCAGACGTGGGACTAGCGCCTACGAGCAGTACTTC
TRBV2,NA,NA,TRBJ1-4,CASSPRAGTNEKLFF,TGTGCCAGCAGCCCGAGGGCAGGCACTAATGAAAAACTGTTTTTT
TRBV5-1,NA,NA,TRBJ2-7,CASSLRGEPLFEQYF,TGCGCCAGCAGCTTGCGCGGGGAACCTCTGTTCGAGCAGTACTTC
TRBV4-2,TRBD2,NA,TRBJ2-4,CASSQDPLAGPGAKNIQYF,TGTGCCAGCAGCCAAGACCCACTAGCGGGCCCAGGGGCCAAAAACATTCAGTACTTC
TRBV5-1,NA,NA,TRBJ2-1,CASSSSGDGSYNEQFF,TGCGCCAGCAGTTCCTCGGGAGACGGCTCCTACAATGAGCAGTTCTTC
TRBV18,TRBD2,NA,TRBJ2-1,CASSPGTSGTSPYNEQFF,TGTGCCAGCTCACCCGGGACTAGCGGGACCTCTCCCTACAATGAGCAGTTCTTC
TRBV3-1/TRBV3-2,NA,once,TRBJ2-1,CASSRGRGRNEQFF,TGTGCCAGCAGCCGAGGAAGGGGTCGGAATGAGCAGTTCTTC
TRBV20-1,NA,once,TRBJ1-1,CSAPRNPEAFF,TGCAGTGCGCCTAGGAATCCTGAAGCTTTCTTT
TRBV30,NA,once,TRBJ2-3,CAWNQGCTDTQYF,TGTGCCTGGAACCAGGGTTGTACAGATACGCAGTATTTT
TRBV30,TRBD2,NA,TRBJ2-1,CAWNLGAGGLVF,TGTGCCTGGAACCTGGGGGCGGGAGGATTAGTCTTC
TRBV7-8,NA,once,TRBJ1-3,CASSLGGRGGNTIYF,TGTGCCAGCAGCTTAGGGGGCAGGGGTGGAAACACCATATATTTT
TRBV5-8,TRBD2,NA,TRBJ2-5,CASSTGLKETQYF,TGTGCCAGCAGCACGGGACTAAAAGAGACCCAGTACTTC